This passage covers 3 T cell receptor beta chains from one sample sequenced in a study of shared clonotypes between healthy human individuals (TCRdb year 2020). The protocol used for the library was the immunoSEQ multiplex PCR assay. TCRdb's version of the immuneACCESS table is confined to in-frame rearrangements and falls short of the full clone set. An unresolved V gene accounts for under half of the shortfall where checked; the remainder is of unknown origin. Across this sample there are around 300,000 clones, with roughly 87% seen only once. Around 15% of the sample rests with the top ten. The source material was memory CD8+ T cells sorted from blood. The cell subset or site label of this sample denotes: CD45RO+ cells pooled with CCR7-negative TemRA cells. These receptors originate from a man aged 18-30 years in good health.

The V call is TRBV15, the J call TRBJ2-3, with D maybe TRBD2 (6 bases). V was clipped by 2 bases and J by 4 bases, with 16 bases between them. CDR1 and CDR2 (germline): LNHNV, YYDKDF (reference sequence). The CDR3 is 16 amino acids. The DNA of the CDR3 is TGTGCCACCAGCAGAAAAGAAGCGGGCTTCCCAGATACGCAGTATTTT. Residues: CATSRKEAGFPDTQYF.

For the CDR3, the DNA is TGTGCCAGCAGTGACCCCGCAGGGGGCGATACTGAAGCTTTCTTT. This sequence encodes CASSDPAGGDTEAFF. J is TRBJ1-1 and V is TRBV25-1; TRBD1 matches at 8 bases. The germline CDR1 and CDR2 sequences are MGHDK and SYGVNS. J was trimmed by 5 bases and V by 3 bases; bases with no gene match: 8. This CDR3 region has 15 residues.

V usage is TRBV14 and J usage is TRBJ2-3; D is tentatively TRBD1 or TRBD2 (5 bases each). The CDR3 spans 15 residues. Germline V gene lookup returns CDR1 SGHDN and CDR2 FVKESK. Between the trimmed V and J ends, which lost 3 bases and 0 bases, there was a span of 10 bases. The CDR3 nucleotides are TGTGCCAGCAGCCACGGGGCTATTAGCACAGATACGCAGTATTTT. The encoded protein is CASSHGAISTDTQYF. Filled out from reference TRBV14 and TRBJ2-3, the complete variable domain reads EAGVTQFPSHSVIEKGQTVTLRCDPISGHDNLYWYRRVMGKEIKFLLHFVKESKQDESGMPNNRFLAERTGGTYSTLKVQPAELEDSGVYFCASSHGAISTDTQYFGPGTRLTVL.